The 12 T cell receptor beta chains below were found in one sample sequenced in a study of STAT3 mutations in large granular lymphocyte leukemia. Broader study findings: At least one immunodominant TCR beta clonotype appeared in every T-cell large granular lymphocyte leukemia patient.

These receptors' targets are unknown. Generated by immunoSEQ multiplex PCR, the TCRdb table keeps only in-frame clones and is missing some. The sample records more than 10,000 clones, 88% being singletons. The sequencing input was PBMCs. The receptors derive from a human donor with T large granular lymphocyte leukemia. Some clones in this sample may be carry-over from other donors' samples.

This clone has just one count. This chain joins TRBV7-9 and TRBJ2-1; 13 bases are shared with TRBD2. Germline values: CDR1 SEHNR, CDR2 FQNEAQ (reference sequence). With V trimmed by 5 bases and J by 8 bases, 9 bases remained unmatched. The CDR3 extends over 16 amino acids. The CDR3 sequence: CASSTLAGGPQDEQFF. The CDR3 coding sequence is TGTGCCAGCAGCACACTAGCGGGGGGGCCACAGGATGAGCAGTTCTTC. The whole variable domain, remainder taken from reference TRBV7-9 and TRBJ2-1, is DTGVSQNPRHKITKRGQNVTFRCDPISEHNRLYWYRQTLGQGPEFLTYFQNEAQLEKSRLLSDRFSAERPKGSFSTLEIQRTEQGDSAMYLCASSTLAGGPQDEQFFGPGTRLTVL.

The CDR3 DNA follows: TGTGCCAGCAGCTTAGGAGGGCCGACTCAGCCCCAGCATTTT. This translates into CASSLGGPTQPQHF. The chain is built from TRBV13 and TRBJ1-5; D not resolved. Trimming cost V 0 bases and J 6 bases, with 9 bases left between them. The CDR3 is 14 residues long. Germline V lookup: CDR1 PRHDT, CDR2 FYEKMQ (reference sequence).

This chain links TRBV18 with TRBJ2-5; D gene unclear. CDR3 length: 13 residues. The V gene lost 4 bases and the J gene lost 0 bases, with 6 bases spanning the gap. Germline V gene data show CDR1 as KGHSH and CDR2 as LQKENI. The CDR3, as DNA: TGTGCCAGCTCACGGGCGTACCAAGAGACCCAGTACTTC. Protein sequence: CASSRAYQETQYF.

The CDR3 loop is CASSPMTGANGELFF. CDR3 bases: TGTGCCAGCAGCCCGATGACAGGGGCCAACGGGGAGCTGTTTTTT. The chain has TRBV7-6 and TRBJ2-2; 8 nucleotides match TRBD1. The CDR3 is 15 amino acids. Germline lookup yields CDR1 SGHVS and CDR2 FNYEAQ. The V and J ends lost 5 bases and 7 bases, in that order; junction bases with no gene match: 9.

For the CDR3, the DNA is TGTGCCAGCTCACCACCCCTAGAGGGGAACTATGGCTACACCTTC. As protein: CASSPPLEGNYGYTF. The chain uses TRBV18 and TRBJ1-2; the D gene is possibly TRBD1 (5 bases). The CDR3 has 15 residues. Germline lookup yields CDR1 KGHSH and CDR2 LQKENI. Trimming removed 0 bases from V and 2 bases from J, with 10 bases in between.

The J gene is TRBJ1-1, the V gene TRBV10-3; a possible D gene is TRBD1 (5 bases). Germline CDR1 is ENHRY and CDR2 is SYGVKD. V lost 8 bases, J lost 5 bases, and 12 bases lay in between. This CDR3 spans 12 amino acids. DNA for the CDR3: TGTGCCATCTCGGGGGTGTTAACTGAAGCTTTCTTT. This encodes CAISGVLTEAFF.

The rearrangement links TRBV6-5 to TRBJ1-5; D not certain. The CDR3 totals 13 residues. Trimming took off 8 bases at V and 6 bases at J, with 14 bases between the two ends. The germline V gene encodes CDR1 MNHEY and CDR2 SVGAGI. The CDR3, as DNA: TGTGCCAGCGGCCTCTCTGGGGTTCAGCCCCAGCATTTT. This codes for CASGLSGVQPQHF.

This clone came up once. The chain joins TRBV2 to TRBJ2-7, with D perhaps assigned TRBD1 or TRBD2 (6 bases each). V lost 7 bases and J 7 bases, leaving 23 bases between the germline ends. The CDR3 totals 15 residues. Germline lookup yields CDR1 SNHLY and CDR2 FYNNEI. The CDR3 protein is CASKLLGGGSGEQYF. For the CDR3, the DNA is TGTGCCAGCAAACTCCTAGGGGGAGGCAGTGGGGAGCAGTACTTC.

The chain uses TRBV5-4 and TRBJ2-2; possible D gene TRBD2, 6 bases. The germline gives CDR1 SGHNT, CDR2 YYREEE (reference sequence). Trimming stripped 0 bases from V and 6 bases from J, with 15 bases between. The CDR3 is 16 residues long. This chain's CDR3 is CASSLVVGGLPGELFF. The CDR3, as DNA: TGTGCCAGCAGCTTGGTTGTGGGAGGACTACCCGGGGAGCTGTTTTTT. The full variable domain, rest sourced from reference TRBV5-4 and TRBJ2-2, is ETGVTQSPTHLIKTRGQQVTLRCSSQSGHNTVSWYQQALGQGPQFIFQYYREEENGRGNFPPRFSGLQFPNYSSELNVNALELDDSALYLCASSLVVGGLPGELFFGEGSRLTVL.

Turning to this clone: One end of the junction is discordant with germline, which a read error may explain. The rearrangement links TRBV7-7 to TRBJ2-4; TRBD1 matches at 8 bases. The CDR3 loop spans 14 amino acids. Germline V gene lookup returns CDR1 SSHAT and CDR2 FNYEAQ (reference sequence). CDR3: CASSPDRESNIQYF. DNA for the CDR3: TGTGCTAGCAGCCCGGACAGGGAGAGTAACATTCAGTACTTC.

This chain uses TRBV21-1 with TRBJ2-7; the table's D call of TRBD1 was not tested on the DNA. TRBV21-1 is deemed a pseudogene. This CDR3 is built from 13 residues. CDR3 bases: TGTGCCAGCAGCAAAACAGGAACCTACGAGCAGTACTTC. Translated, it gives CASSKTGTYEQYF.

V usage is TRBV11-2 and J usage is TRBJ2-5, with D perhaps given as TRBD1 or TRBD2 (5 bases each). Between the trimmed V and J ends, which lost 5 bases and 5 bases, there was a span of 21 bases. The CDR3 is 16 residues long. From germline, CDR1 is SGHAT and CDR2 FQNNGV. The CDR3 protein is CASSPRAERWRETQYF. In DNA form, the CDR3 reads TGTGCCAGCAGCCCCAGGGCAGAGAGGTGGAGGGAGACCCAGTACTTC.